This TCR beta chain is from a study of T cell responses to AZD1222 COVID-19 vaccine. Assay used: immunoSEQ multiplex PCR; TCRdb lists only in-frame clones, some missing. The table records approximately 99,000 clones, about 82% of them present only once. V dropped 2 bases and J dropped 2 bases, with 3 bases sitting between them. CDR1 is MDHEN, CDR2 SYDVKM, per germline. The CDR3 sequence is 12 residues long. The material was peripheral blood, obtained on day 0 of AZD1222 vaccination. This clonotype was obtained from an adult in good health. V usage is TRBV28 and J usage is TRBJ1-2; D gene uncertain. DNA for the CDR3: TGTGCCAGCAGTTTAAGGAACTATGGCTACACCTTC. Translation: CASSLRNYGYTF.